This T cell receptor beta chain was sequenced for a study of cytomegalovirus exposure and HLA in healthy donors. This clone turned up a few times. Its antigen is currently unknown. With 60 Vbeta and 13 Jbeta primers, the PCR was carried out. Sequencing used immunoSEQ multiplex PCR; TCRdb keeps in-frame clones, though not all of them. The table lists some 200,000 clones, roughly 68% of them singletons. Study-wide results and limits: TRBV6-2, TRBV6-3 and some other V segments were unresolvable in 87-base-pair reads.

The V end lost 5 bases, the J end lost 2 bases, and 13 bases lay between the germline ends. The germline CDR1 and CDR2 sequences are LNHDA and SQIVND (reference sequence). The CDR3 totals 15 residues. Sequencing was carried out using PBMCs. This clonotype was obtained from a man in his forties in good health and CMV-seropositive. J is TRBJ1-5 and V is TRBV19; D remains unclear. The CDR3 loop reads CASSAGSLGNQPQHF. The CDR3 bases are TGTGCCAGTAGTGCCGGGTCGCTCGGCAATCAGCCCCAGCATTTT.